A single sample is the source of the 14 T cell receptor beta chains below, sequenced in a study of PD-1 blockade in classical Hodgkin lymphoma. Every patient experienced relapse after autologous stem cell transplantation, and brentuximab vedotin exposure varied. Sequencing was performed with immunoSEQ multiplex PCR; in TCRdb, only in-frame clones are kept and a portion is missing. This table has about 97,000 clones, approximately 83% appearing once. This specimen consisted of peripheral blood mononuclear cells (PBMCs), obtained at baseline. The receptors were sampled from a human donor with classical Hodgkin lymphoma.

The V and J genes are TRBV7-2 and TRBJ1-4, with TRBD1 identical over 7 bases. The germline gives CDR1 SGHTA, CDR2 FQGNSA. Trimming at V came to 1 base and at J to 6 bases, leaving 11 bases not matched to a gene. The CDR3 runs 17 residues. CDR3 protein: CASSLGKGAVMDEKLFF. The CDR3 DNA sequence: TGTGCCAGCAGCTTAGGAAAGGGGGCGGTCATGGATGAAAAACTGTTTTTT. Full variable domain (rest looked up from reference TRBV7-2 and TRBJ1-4): GAGVSQSPSNKVTEKGKDVELRCDPISGHTALYWYRQSLGQGLEFLIYFQGNSAPDKSGLPSDRFSAERTGGSVSTLTIQRTQQEDSAVYLCASSLGKGAVMDEKLFFGSGTQLSVL.

This chain uses TRBV4-3 with TRBJ2-7; 13 nucleotides match TRBD2. The CDR3 length is 15 residues. J gave up 2 bases and V 5 bases, and 3 bases lay outside the gene matches. Germline CDR1 reads LGHNA; CDR2 reads YSLEER. In DNA, the CDR3 is TGCGCCAGCAGCGCAGGACTAGCGGGAGCCTACGAGCAGTACTTC. Amino acids: CASSAGLAGAYEQYF.

This chain joins TRBV30 and TRBJ2-3; 9 positions match TRBD1. The CDR3 extends over 15 amino acids. Germline trimming cut 2 bases from V and 0 bases from J; bases unmatched to any gene: 3. CDR1 and CDR2 (germline): GTSNPN, SVGIG (reference sequence). The DNA of the CDR3 is TGTGCCTGGAGTCGGGGACAGGGAAGCACAGATACGCAGTATTTT. Translation gives CAWSRGQGSTDTQYF.

The chain recombines TRBV7-7 with TRBJ2-3; no reliable D call. The CDR3 contains 13 residues. Germline-derived CDR1 and CDR2 are SSHAT and FNYEAQ (reference sequence). Trimming removed 5 bases at V and 1 base at J, with 7 bases between. The CDR3 DNA reads as TGTGCCAGCAGCCTGACGGGCACAGATACGCAGTATTTT. As protein: CASSLTGTDTQYF.

This clone has just a few counts. The gene calls are TRBV5-1 and TRBJ1-4; 9 bases line up with TRBD1. Germline trimming cut 3 bases from V and 8 bases from J; bases unmatched to any gene: 5. Germline CDR1 SGHRS, CDR2 YFSETQ. The CDR3 is 14 amino acids. CDR3 nucleotides: TGCGCCAGCAGCTCAGGGACAGGGAAGGAAAAACTGTTTTTT. This gives the protein CASSSGTGKEKLFF.

The chain links TRBV19 to TRBJ2-6; D may be TRBD2 (5 bases). The ends were cut back, 4 bases at V and 4 bases at J, with 11 bases in the middle. The CDR3 runs 15 residues. Germline CDR1 LNHDA, CDR2 SQIVND (reference sequence). This CDR3 reads CASSSREPGANVLTF. CDR3 nucleotides: TGTGCCAGTAGTAGCCGGGAACCCGGGGCCAACGTCCTGACTTTC.

The V call is TRBV28, the J call TRBJ2-5, with TRBD2 matching over 15 bases. In germline, CDR1 is MDHEN, CDR2 SYDVKM. This CDR3 comprises 17 residues. V lost 5 bases to trimming and J lost 4 bases; unmatched junction nucleotides: 8. The CDR3 loop is CASSRTSGRAAGETQYF. The CDR3 nucleotides read TGTGCCAGCAGTCGGACTAGCGGGAGGGCCGCGGGAGAGACCCAGTACTTC. Variable domain in full (rest from reference TRBV28 and TRBJ2-5): DVKVTQSSRYLVKRTGEKVFLECVQDMDHENMFWYRQDPGLGLRLIYFSYDVKMKEKGDIPEGYSVSREKKERFSLILESASTNQTSMYLCASSRTSGRAAGETQYFGPGTRLLVL.

The chain couples TRBV6-6 to TRBJ2-7, with 10 bases that match TRBD1. Germline CDR1 is MNHNY and CDR2 is SVGAGI (reference sequence). The V gene end was trimmed by 3 bases and the J gene end by 1 base; junction bases not matched to a gene: 3. This CDR3 is 15 amino acids long. As DNA, the CDR3 is TGTGCCAGCAGTTATCCGGGACAGGGGTCCTACGAGCAGTACTTC. Translated: CASSYPGQGSYEQYF.

In DNA form, the CDR3 reads TGTGCCAGCAGTCACGGGACTAGCGGGACAGGGTATGAGCAGTTCTTC. Amino acid sequence: CASSHGTSGTGYEQFF. J is TRBJ2-1 and V is TRBV2; 13 bases are shared with TRBD2. V lost 5 bases, J lost 8 bases, and 9 bases stayed unmatched. This CDR3 has 16 residues. Germline loops: CDR1 SNHLY, CDR2 FYNNEI.

The V and J genes are TRBV20-1 and TRBJ2-7; D gene uncertain. The germline gives CDR1 DFQATT, CDR2 SNEGSKA (reference sequence). The CDR3 is made up of 11 amino acids. The V and J ends lost 3 bases and 6 bases respectively, with 9 bases between them. CDR3 coding DNA: TGCAGTGCTAGTCCCCTTGGCGAGCAGTACTTC. It is translated as CSASPLGEQYF.

The V and J genes are TRBV4-1 and TRBJ2-2, with D perhaps matching TRBD1 or TRBD2 (5 bases each). CDR3 length: 17 residues. Looked up from germline, CDR1 is MGHRA and CDR2 is YSYEKL. Trimming stripped 2 bases from V and 4 bases from J, with 17 bases between. As DNA, the CDR3 is TGCGCCAGCAGCCAACGGGACCTCGGACTTAGCACCGGGGAGCTGTTTTTT. Protein sequence: CASSQRDLGLSTGELFF.

V gene TRBV18 combines with J gene TRBJ2-1; 7 nucleotides line up with TRBD2. V lost 2 bases and J lost 8; bases outside the gene matches: 9. The CDR3 is 15 residues long. The germline V gene encodes CDR1 KGHSH and CDR2 LQKENI. CDR3 residues: CASSPASGYLYEQFF. The CDR3 bases are TGTGCCAGCTCACCAGCTAGCGGTTATCTCTATGAGCAGTTCTTC.

The gene calls are TRBV5-1 and TRBJ2-1, with TRBD2 identical over 10 bases. This CDR3 is 17 amino acids long. Losses at the gene ends were 5 bases for V and 4 bases for J; bases not matched to a gene: 12. The germline CDR1 and CDR2 sequences are SGHRS and YFSETQ. CDR3 bases: TGCGCCAGCAGTCTAGGGCTAAGCGGGAGGGTATACAATGAGCAGTTCTTC. The encoded protein is CASSLGLSGRVYNEQFF. Full variable domain (missing parts from reference TRBV5-1 and TRBJ2-1): KAGVTQTPRYLIKTRGQQVTLSCSPISGHRSVSWYQQTPGQGLQFLFEYFSETQRNKGNFPGRFSGRQFSNSRSEMNVSTLELGDSALYLCASSLGLSGRVYNEQFFGPGTRLTVL.

This clone was seen just once. The chain couples TRBV28 to TRBJ2-3, with unresolved D. Trimming pared 6 bases from V and 2 bases from J, leaving 12 bases between. Germline-derived CDR1 and CDR2 are MDHEN and SYDVKM. The CDR3 length is 14 residues. The CDR3 here is CASSEPTDTDTQYF. CDR3 DNA sequence: TGTGCCAGCAGCGAACCGACCGACACAGATACGCAGTATTTT.